The source of this T cell receptor (beta chain) is a study of shared clonotypes between healthy human individuals. Profiling relied on immunoSEQ multiplex PCR, and the TCRdb table lists in-frame clones only, not all of them. This sample has under 150,000 clones, with about two thirds found just once. This CDR3 is 13 amino acids long. V dropped 8 bases and J dropped 4 bases, with 11 bases sitting between them. The germline CDR1 and CDR2 sequences are SNHLY and FYNNEI. The sequence came from a woman between 25 and 40 years old in good health. This sequence joins TRBV2 and TRBJ2-2, with D possibly being TRBD1 (7 bases). Input material: memory CD8+ T cells sorted from blood. Subset specified: CD45RO+ cells pooled with CCR7-negative TemRA cells. The DNA of the CDR3 is TGTGCCAGCCAGGGGGGCCCCACCGGGGAGCTGTTTTTT. The encoded protein is CASQGGPTGELFF.